This T cell receptor beta chain was recorded in a study of cytomegalovirus exposure and HLA in healthy donors. Study conclusions and caveats: Cytomegalovirus-associated status was assigned to 150 or so TCR beta chains.

Note on this clone: Its cognate antigen is unknown.

These donors, healthy bone marrow donors, were studied. Primers for the PCR totalled 60 Vbeta and 13 Jbeta. The protocol was immunoSEQ multiplex PCR, while the TCRdb copy is restricted to in-frame clones and leaves out a portion. The sample carries over 75,000 clones, 84% recorded once. This CDR3 contains 14 residues. CDR1 is SGDLS, CDR2 YYNGEE, per germline. Between the trimmed V and J ends, which lost 1 base and 0 bases, there was a span of 8 bases. The sequencing input was PBMCs. This receptor was taken from a woman under 30 in good health and CMV-seropositive. The gene calls are TRBV9 and TRBJ2-7, with D perhaps matching TRBD2 (5 bases). This CDR3 is CASSVMSGSYEQYF. CDR3 bases: TGTGCCAGCAGCGTAATGAGCGGCTCCTACGAGCAGTACTTC. The full variable domain, in which reference TRBV9 and TRBJ2-7 provide the parts outside the CDR3, is DSGVTQTPKHLITATGQRVTLRCSPRSGDLSVYWYQQSLDQGLQFLIQYYNGEERAKGNILERFSAQQFPDLHSELNLSSLELGDSALYFCASSVMSGSYEQYFGPGTRLTVT.